These T cell receptor beta chains were read from a single sample in a study of CD8+CD57+ T cells in acquired aplastic anemia. In TCRdb, the reads were re-called with MiXCR into one record per CDR3 protein. The data show fewer than 200,000 distinct CDR3 sequences, less than 50% seen once. The sequencing input was sorted CD4+, CD8+, or CD8+CD57+ T cells (not recorded which) from PBMCs. The receptors shown here come from a human donor with aplastic anemia. The CDR3 runs from the conserved cysteine through the conserved F or W. The order of the fields is V gene, D gene, clone size, J gene, CDR3 protein, CDR3 DNA. The D gene is left open where the match is weak. Clone size, where shown, is once, few, many, or a class for clones that have expanded.

TRBV27	-	-	TRBJ2-1	CASSLSRGLLNEQFF	TGTGCCAGCAGTTTATCAAGGGGATTGTTAAATGAGCAGTTCTTC
TRBV28	TRBD2	few	TRBJ2-5	CASSSPPGGGSGETQYF	TGTGCCAGCAGTTCACCACCTGGGGGGGGTTCCGGAGAGACCCAGTACTTC
TRBV4-3	-	-	TRBJ2-1	CASSSQVLSYNEQFF	TGCGCCAGCAGCTCCCAGGTACTCTCCTACAATGAGCAGTTCTTC
TRBV20-1	-	-	TRBJ1-5	CSAREAGPHPQHF	TGCAGTGCTAGAGAAGCAGGGCCTCACCCCCAGCATTTT
TRBV7-2	-	-	TRBJ2-3	CASSLSGGRTDTQYF	TGTGCCAGCAGCTTATCGGGGGGCCGCACAGATACGCAGTATTTT
TRBV12-3/TRBV12-4	TRBD2	-	TRBJ2-7	CASSFRGRAYEQYF	TGTGCCAGCAGTTTTCGCGGGAGGGCCTACGAGCAGTACTTC
TRBV19	-	once	TRBJ1-1	CVSRLGVGGGKNTEAFF	TGTGTCAGCCGGTTGGGTGTGGGAGGGGGGAAGAACACTGAAGCTTTCTTT
TRBV3-1	-	-	TRBJ1-1	CASSLTGKEKAFF	TGTGCCAGCAGCCTAACAGGGAAAGAAAAAGCTTTCTTT
TRBV7-3	-	many	TRBJ2-4	CASSLTHGQNIQYF	TGTGCCAGCAGCTTAACCCATGGCCAAAACATTCAGTACTTC
TRBV6-1	-	-	TRBJ2-3	CASRPQGRTDTQYF	TGTGCCAGCAGACCACAGGGGAGGACAGATACGCAGTATTTT
TRBV2	TRBD1	-	TRBJ1-2	CASRTGQGANGYTF	TGTGCCAGCAGGACGGGACAGGGGGCGAATGGCTACACCTTC
TRBV6-1	TRBD1	many	TRBJ1-6	CASQQGDNSPLHF	TGTGCCAGCCAACAGGGGGATAATTCACCCCTCCACTTT
TRBV24-1	TRBD2	-	TRBJ2-5	CATSDSGTYQETQYF	TGTGCCACCAGTGATAGCGGGACGTACCAAGAGACCCAGTACTTC
TRBV19	TRBD2	many	TRBJ2-3	CASMFRGGRDTQYF	TGTGCCAGTATGTTTCGGGGGGGCCGAGATACGCAGTATTTT
TRBV7-2	-	-	TRBJ1-1	CASRVLGGPSAEAFF	TGTGCCAGCAGGGTACTGGGGGGGCCAAGCGCTGAAGCTTTCTTT
TRBV10-3	TRBD1	-	TRBJ2-7	CAITPGQGYEQYF	TGTGCCATCACTCCGGGACAGGGCTACGAGCAGTACTTC
TRBV3-1	-	few	TRBJ1-5	CASSASGSNQPQHF	TGTGCCAGCAGCGCCTCGGGGTCCAATCAGCCCCAGCATTTT
TRBV12-3/TRBV12-4	-	-	TRBJ1-1	CASGMGGSFF	TGTGCCAGCGGAATGGGTGGGTCTTTCTTT
TRBV7-4	-	-	TRBJ1-1	CASSLETGRMNTEAFF	TGTGCCAGCAGCTTAGAGACAGGTCGTATGAACACTGAAGCTTTCTTT
TRBV12-3/TRBV12-4	-	-	TRBJ2-2	CASSGDSTLFF	TGTGCCAGCAGTGGGGATTCCACCCTGTTTTTT
TRBV24-1	-	many	TRBJ2-1	CATSDLGPSSYNEQFF	TGTGCCACCAGTGATTTGGGTCCGAGCTCCTACAATGAGCAGTTCTTC
TRBV4-1	-	-	TRBJ1-5	CASSQIGRDALHF	TGCGCCAGCAGCCAAATCGGCCGGGACGCCTTGCATTTT
TRBV12-3/TRBV12-4	-	many	TRBJ2-7	CASNRQGDYEQYF	TGTGCCAGCAATCGGCAGGGCGACTACGAGCAGTACTTC
TRBV9	-	-	TRBJ2-7	CASSVESGETYEQYF	TGTGCCAGCAGCGTAGAAAGCGGAGAGACTTACGAGCAGTACTTC
TRBV19	TRBD1	once	TRBJ1-5	CASKGQGAFYQAQHF	TGTGCCAGTAAAGGACAGGGGGCCTTTTATCAGGCCCAGCATTTT
TRBV24-1	TRBD1	-	TRBJ1-4	CATSDSPTGWNEKLFF	TGTGCCACCAGTGATTCGCCGACAGGGTGGAATGAAAAACTGTTTTTT
TRBV19	TRBD1	many	TRBJ2-1	CASSKTGDGSYNEQFF	TGTGCCAGTAGTAAGACAGGGGATGGCTCCTACAATGAGCAGTTCTTC
TRBV2	-	-	TRBJ2-1	CASSGFSYNEQFF	TGTGCCAGTAGCGGCTTCTCCTACAATGAGCAGTTCTTC
TRBV10-1	-	once	TRBJ1-6	CASSEEGRKDSPLHF	TGCGCCAGCAGTGAGGAGGGGCGGAAGGATTCACCCCTCCACTTT
TRBV7-8	-	-	TRBJ2-3	CASSFTRGADTQYF	TGTGCCAGCAGCTTTACCCGCGGGGCAGATACGCAGTATTTT
TRBV5-4	TRBD2	-	TRBJ2-3	CASSSRSSGSTDTQYF	TGTGCCAGCAGCTCTCGCTCTAGCGGAAGCACAGATACGCAGTATTTT
TRBV24-1	TRBD2	-	TRBJ2-2	CATRGGAGYTGELFF	TGTGCCACGCGCGGGGGTGCAGGGTACACCGGGGAGCTGTTTTTT
TRBV12-3/TRBV12-4	-	-	TRBJ1-3	CASSFFVSSRNTIYF	TGTGCCAGCAGTTTCTTCGTGAGCTCTAGAAACACCATATATTTT
TRBV20-1	-	-	TRBJ2-3	CSANREFWTDTQYF	TGCAGTGCCAACAGGGAATTTTGGACAGATACGCAGTATTTT
TRBV19	TRBD1	-	TRBJ2-7	CASSITDRRYEQYF	TGTGCCAGTAGTATCACGGACAGGCGATACGAGCAGTACTTC
TRBV20-1	-	many	TRBJ1-2	CSARDQNRILSGYTF	TGCAGTGCTAGAGATCAAAACAGGATTCTATCGGGCTACACCTTC
TRBV6-1	TRBD1	many	TRBJ2-7	CASSEGRGPYEQYF	TGTGCCAGCAGCGAGGGCAGGGGGCCCTACGAGCAGTACTTC
TRBV29-1	-	-	TRBJ2-7	CSVGTASTASLYEQYF	TGCAGCGTTGGTACAGCATCGACCGCCTCACTCTACGAGCAGTACTTC
TRBV5-1	TRBD2	many	TRBJ2-3	CASSLRSGGSTDTQYF	TGCGCCAGCAGCTTGCGTAGCGGGGGTAGCACAGATACGCAGTATTTT
TRBV18	-	-	TRBJ1-5	CASSPGRVGNQPQHF	TGTGCCAGCTCACCGGGACGCGTCGGGAATCAGCCCCAGCATTTT
TRBV25-1	-	many	TRBJ2-1	CASSDRQGSGQFF	TGTGCCAGCAGTGATAGGCAGGGGTCGGGGCAGTTCTTC
TRBV2	-	-	TRBJ1-1	CASRSDRYTEAFF	TGTGCCAGCAGGTCGGACAGATACACTGAAGCTTTCTTT
TRBV19	TRBD2	once	TRBJ2-7	CASSNTLASGTYEQYF	TGTGCCAGTAGTAACACCCTCGCCAGCGGGACCTACGAGCAGTACTTC
TRBV25-1	TRBD1	-	TRBJ1-2	CASSASQGGDGYTF	TGTGCCAGCAGTGCGTCACAGGGGGGTGATGGCTACACCTTC
TRBV27	TRBD1	-	TRBJ1-2	CASRRTGGEVGYTF	TGTGCCAGCAGGAGGACAGGGGGCGAGGTGGGCTACACCTTC
TRBV28	TRBD2	few	TRBJ2-3	CASIAGGLQDTDTQYF	TGTGCCAGCATAGCGGGGGGGCTTCAAGACACAGATACGCAGTATTTT
TRBV2	-	many	TRBJ2-7	CASRVGGTAYEQYF	TGTGCCAGCAGAGTTGGGGGTACTGCCTACGAGCAGTACTTC